This T cell receptor (beta chain) is drawn from a study of blood T cell repertoires in COVID-19. TCRdb's copy holds only in-frame clones and misses some; the assay was immunoSEQ multiplex PCR. The sample shows 15,000 to 20,000 clones, 88% of them seen only once. Each participant's cohort was designated according to participant-reported clinical history. CDR1 is LGHNT, CDR2 FRNRAP, per germline. The CDR3 is 14 residues long. Trimming took 2 bases from V and 4 from J, leaving 11 bases between them. Sequencing was done on a sample of PBMCs or T cells enriched from blood (not recorded which). The chain employs TRBV12-5 and TRBJ1-1, with D tentatively TRBD1 (6 bases). The receptor was derived from a woman in her 30s who had recovered from COVID-19. CDR3 DNA sequence: TGTGCTAGTGGTTTGTTGACAGGTTCCACTGAAGCTTTCTTT. As protein: CASGLLTGSTEAFF.